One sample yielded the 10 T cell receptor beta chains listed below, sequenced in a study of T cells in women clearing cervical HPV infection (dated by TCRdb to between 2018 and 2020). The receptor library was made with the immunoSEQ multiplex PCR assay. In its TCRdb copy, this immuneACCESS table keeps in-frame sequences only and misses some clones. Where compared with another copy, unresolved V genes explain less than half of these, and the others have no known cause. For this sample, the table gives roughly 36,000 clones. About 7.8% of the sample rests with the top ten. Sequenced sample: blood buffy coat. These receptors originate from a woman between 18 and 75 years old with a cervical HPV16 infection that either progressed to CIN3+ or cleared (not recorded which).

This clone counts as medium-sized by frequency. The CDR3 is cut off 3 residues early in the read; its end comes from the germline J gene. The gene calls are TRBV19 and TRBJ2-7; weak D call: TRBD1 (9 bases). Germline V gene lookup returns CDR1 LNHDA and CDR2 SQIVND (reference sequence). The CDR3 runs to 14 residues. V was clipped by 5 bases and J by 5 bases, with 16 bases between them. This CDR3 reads CASSETGGLDEQYF. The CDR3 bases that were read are TGTGCCAGTAGTGAGACAGGGGGACTAGACGAG.

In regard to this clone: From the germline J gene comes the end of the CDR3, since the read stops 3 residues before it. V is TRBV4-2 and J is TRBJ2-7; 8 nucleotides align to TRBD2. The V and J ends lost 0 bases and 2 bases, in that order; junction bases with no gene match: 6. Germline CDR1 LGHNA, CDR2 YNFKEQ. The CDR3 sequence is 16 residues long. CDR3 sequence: CASSQEVSGAPYEQYF. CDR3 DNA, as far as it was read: TGTGCCAGCAGCCAAGAAGTTAGCGGGGCTCCCTACGAG.

The CDR3 protein is CASRAGTGVNSPLHF. CDR3 bases read: TGTGCCAGCAGGGCCGGGACAGGGGTTAATTCACCC. The rearrangement uses TRBV2 and TRBJ1-6, with 10 bases matching TRBD1. The sequence runs out 3 residues before the end of the CDR3; the remainder is reconstructed from the germline J gene. Germline V gene lookup returns CDR1 SNHLY and CDR2 FYNNEI. This CDR3 has 15 residues. Losses at the gene ends were 6 bases for V and 6 bases for J; bases not matched to a gene: 5.

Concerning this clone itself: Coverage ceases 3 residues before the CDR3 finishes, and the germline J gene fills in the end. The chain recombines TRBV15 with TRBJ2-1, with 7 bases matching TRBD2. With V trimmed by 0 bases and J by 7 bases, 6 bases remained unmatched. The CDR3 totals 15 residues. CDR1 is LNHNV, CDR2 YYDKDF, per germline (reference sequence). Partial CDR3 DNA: TGTGCCACCAGCAGAGATATGGGACTAATAAATGAG. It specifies CATSRDMGLINE. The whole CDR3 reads CATSRDMGLINEQFF.

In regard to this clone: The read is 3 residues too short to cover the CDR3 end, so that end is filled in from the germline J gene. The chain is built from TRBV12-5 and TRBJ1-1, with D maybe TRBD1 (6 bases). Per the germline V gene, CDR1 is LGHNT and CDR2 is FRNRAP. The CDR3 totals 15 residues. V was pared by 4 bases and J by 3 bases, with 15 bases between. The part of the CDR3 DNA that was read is TGTGCTAGTGGTTCCCCTTCAGGGGTGGACACTGAA. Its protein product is CASGSPSGVDTE. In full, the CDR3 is CASGSPSGVDTEAFF.

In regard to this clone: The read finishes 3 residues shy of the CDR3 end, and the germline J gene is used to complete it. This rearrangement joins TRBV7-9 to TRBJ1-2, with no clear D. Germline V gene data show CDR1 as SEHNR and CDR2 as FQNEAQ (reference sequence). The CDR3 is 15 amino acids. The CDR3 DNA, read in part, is TGTGCCAGCAGCTTAGGAGTAGCGGGTAGCGACGAC. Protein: CASSLGVAGSDD. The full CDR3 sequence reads CASSLGVAGSDDYTF.

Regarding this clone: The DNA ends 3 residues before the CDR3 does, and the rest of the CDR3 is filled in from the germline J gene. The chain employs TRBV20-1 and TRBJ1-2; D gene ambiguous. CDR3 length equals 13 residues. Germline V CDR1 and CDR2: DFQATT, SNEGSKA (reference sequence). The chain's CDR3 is CSAPNPYTDTYTF. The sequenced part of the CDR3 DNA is TGCAGTGCCCCCAATCCTTACACAGATACG.

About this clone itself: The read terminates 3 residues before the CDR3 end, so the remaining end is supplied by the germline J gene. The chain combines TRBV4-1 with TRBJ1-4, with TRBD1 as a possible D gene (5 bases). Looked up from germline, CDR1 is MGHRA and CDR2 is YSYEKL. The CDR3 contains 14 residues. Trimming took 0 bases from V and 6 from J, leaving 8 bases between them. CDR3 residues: CASSQDREDEKLFF. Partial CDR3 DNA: TGCGCCAGCAGCCAAGACAGGGAGGATGAAAAA.

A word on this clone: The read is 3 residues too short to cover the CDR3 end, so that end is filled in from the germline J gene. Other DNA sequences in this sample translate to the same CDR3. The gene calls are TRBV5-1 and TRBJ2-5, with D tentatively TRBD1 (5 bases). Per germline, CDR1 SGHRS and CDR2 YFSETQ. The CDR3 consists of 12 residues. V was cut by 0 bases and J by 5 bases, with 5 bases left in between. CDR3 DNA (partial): TGCGCCAGCAGCTTGGAGGGGGAGACC. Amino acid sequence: CASSLEGET. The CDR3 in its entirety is CASSLEGETQYF.

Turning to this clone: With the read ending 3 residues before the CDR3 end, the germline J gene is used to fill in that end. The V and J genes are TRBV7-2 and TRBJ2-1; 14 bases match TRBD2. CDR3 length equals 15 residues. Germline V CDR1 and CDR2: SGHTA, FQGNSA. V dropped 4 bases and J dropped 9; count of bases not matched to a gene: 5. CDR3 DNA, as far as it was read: TGTGCCAGCAGCTCGACTAGCGGGAGGGTGGTTGAG. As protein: CASSSTSGRVVE. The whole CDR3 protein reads CASSSTSGRVVEQFF.